This T cell receptor (beta chain) was captured in a study of T cells in narcolepsy (dated by TCRdb to 2016 to 2019). In the study overall: The study enrolled patients with narcolepsy type 1 or type 2 (NT1, NT2) together with healthy control donors. To look for autoreactive T cells in narcolepsy patients that target self-antigens of hypocretin neurons (hypocretin, TRIB2), the study used TCR Vbeta sequencing to follow clonotypes in blood and CSF. What the research found in general, with its limitations: HCRT-specific and TRIB2-specific autoreactive clonotypes were highlighted in plots that compared CD4+ T cell clonotypes in CSF versus blood from the same patient. Numbers of sequenced blood memory CD4+ clonotypes were comparable, with averages of about 39,494 in patients and roughly 34,000 in controls. Some blood memory CD4+ repertoires from patients and controls contained no sequences matching autoreactive T cell clones. According to the report, autoreactive clonotypes were detected serially in the blood of the same patients and of different patients, but not in healthy controls.

Libraries were made using the immunoSEQ multiplex PCR assay. Not all clones reach the TCRdb copy of this immuneACCESS table, which keeps in-frame sequences only. Checked studies attribute under half of the gap to unresolved V genes and leave the rest unexplained. For this sample there are under 35,000 clones; roughly four fifths appear just once. Jointly, the top ten make up less than 3% of the sample. This clone was detected only a few times. There is no known antigen for this receptor. Per-base qualities were not stored, and no clone one base away is much larger. For TCR Vbeta sequencing, memory CD4+ T cells were sorted ex vivo from the peripheral blood of narcolepsy patients and healthy controls. The CDR3 runs 15 amino acids, cysteine and phenylalanine included. CDR3 DNA is the only sequence kept; it has 45 bases, read in frame from the first base. For CDR1 and CDR2, the germline V gene lists ENHRY and SYGVKD. For this chain, trimming is 0 bases at the V end and 6 bases at the J end, and the number of junction bases without a gene match is 2.

Recombination connected TRBV10-3 to TRBJ1-6; the junction holds 7 bases that match TRBD1. Sequenced input: CD45RA- memory CD4+ T cells from PBMCs. The label giving this sample's cell subset or site can be read as: memory T cells sorted ex vivo from peripheral blood. This receptor was taken from a human donor with narcolepsy. The DNA is TGTGCCATCAGTGAGTCGGGACAGTCTAATTCACCCCTCCACTTT. It translates as CAISESGQSNSPLHF.